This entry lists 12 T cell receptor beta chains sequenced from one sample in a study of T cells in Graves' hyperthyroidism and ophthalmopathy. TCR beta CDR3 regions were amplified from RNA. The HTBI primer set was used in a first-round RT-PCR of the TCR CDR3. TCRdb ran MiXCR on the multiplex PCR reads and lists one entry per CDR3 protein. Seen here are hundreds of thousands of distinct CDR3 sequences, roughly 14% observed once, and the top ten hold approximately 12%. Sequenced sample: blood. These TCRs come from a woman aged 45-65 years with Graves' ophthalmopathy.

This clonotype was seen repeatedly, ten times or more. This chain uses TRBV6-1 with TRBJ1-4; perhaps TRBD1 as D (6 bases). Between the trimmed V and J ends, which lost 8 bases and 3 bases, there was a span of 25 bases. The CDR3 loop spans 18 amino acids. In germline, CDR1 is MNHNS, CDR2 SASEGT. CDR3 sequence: CASPPSRGRGDPNEKLFF. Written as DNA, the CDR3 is TGTGCCAGCCCCCCCTCAAGAGGAAGGGGGGACCCTAATGAAAAACTGTTTTTT.

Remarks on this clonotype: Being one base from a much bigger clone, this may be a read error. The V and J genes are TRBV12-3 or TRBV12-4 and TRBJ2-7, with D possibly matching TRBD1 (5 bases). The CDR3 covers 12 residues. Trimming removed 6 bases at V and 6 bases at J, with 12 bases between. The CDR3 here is CASRRGVGEQYF. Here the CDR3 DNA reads TGTGCCAGCAGAAGGGGCGTGGGCGAGCAGTACTTC.

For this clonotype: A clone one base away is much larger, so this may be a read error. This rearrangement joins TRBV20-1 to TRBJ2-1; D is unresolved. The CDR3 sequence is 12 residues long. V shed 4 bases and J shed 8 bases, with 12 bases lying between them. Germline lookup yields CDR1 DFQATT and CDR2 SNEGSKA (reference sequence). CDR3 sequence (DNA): TGCAGTGCTACACTCGAGTTAGATGAGCAGTTCTTC. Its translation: CSATLELDEQFF.

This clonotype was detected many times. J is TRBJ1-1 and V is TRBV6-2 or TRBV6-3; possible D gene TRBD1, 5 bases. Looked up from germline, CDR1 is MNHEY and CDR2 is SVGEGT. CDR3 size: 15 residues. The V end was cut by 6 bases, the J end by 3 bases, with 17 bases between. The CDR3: CASSQPGIRDTEAFF. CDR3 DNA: TGTGCCAGCAGCCAGCCAGGGATTCGGGACACTGAAGCTTTCTTT.

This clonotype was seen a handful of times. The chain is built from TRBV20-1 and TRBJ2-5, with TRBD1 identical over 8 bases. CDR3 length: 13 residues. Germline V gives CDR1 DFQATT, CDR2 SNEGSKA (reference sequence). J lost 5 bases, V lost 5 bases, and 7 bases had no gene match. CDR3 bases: TGCAGTGCTCCGGACAGGGTCGGCGAGACCCAGTACTTC. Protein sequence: CSAPDRVGETQYF.

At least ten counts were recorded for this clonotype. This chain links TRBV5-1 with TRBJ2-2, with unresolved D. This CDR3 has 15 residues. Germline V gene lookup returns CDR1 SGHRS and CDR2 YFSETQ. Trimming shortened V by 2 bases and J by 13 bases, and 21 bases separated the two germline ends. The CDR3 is CASSLSINDHRGLFF. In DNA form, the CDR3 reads TGCGCCAGCAGCTTATCGATCAACGATCACCGCGGGCTGTTTTTT.

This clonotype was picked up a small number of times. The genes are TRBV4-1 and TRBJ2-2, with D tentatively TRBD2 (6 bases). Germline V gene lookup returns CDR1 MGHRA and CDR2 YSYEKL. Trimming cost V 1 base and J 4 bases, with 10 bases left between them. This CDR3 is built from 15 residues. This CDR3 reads CASSQVGGATGELFF. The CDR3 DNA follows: TGCGCCAGCAGCCAAGTGGGGGGAGCCACCGGGGAGCTGTTTTTT.

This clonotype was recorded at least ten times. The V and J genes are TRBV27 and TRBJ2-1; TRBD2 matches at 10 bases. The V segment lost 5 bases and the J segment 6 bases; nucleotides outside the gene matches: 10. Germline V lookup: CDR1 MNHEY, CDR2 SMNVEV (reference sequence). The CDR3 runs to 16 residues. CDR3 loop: CASSHNSGRRRNEQFF. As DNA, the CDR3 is TGTGCCAGCAGTCACAATAGCGGGAGGAGGCGCAATGAGCAGTTCTTC.

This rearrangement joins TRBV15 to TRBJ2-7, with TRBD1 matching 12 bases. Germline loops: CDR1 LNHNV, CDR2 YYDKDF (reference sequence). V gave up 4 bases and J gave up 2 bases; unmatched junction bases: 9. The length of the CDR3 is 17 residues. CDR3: CATSTLPGQGAPYEQYF. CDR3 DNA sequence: TGTGCCACCAGCACTCTACCGGGACAGGGGGCCCCCTACGAGCAGTACTTC.

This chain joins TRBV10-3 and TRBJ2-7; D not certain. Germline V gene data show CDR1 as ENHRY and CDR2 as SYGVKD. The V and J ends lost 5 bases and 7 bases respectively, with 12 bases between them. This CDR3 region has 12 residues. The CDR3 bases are TGTGCCATCAGTAAAGGATTTCAAGAGCAGTACTTC. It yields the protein CAISKGFQEQYF.

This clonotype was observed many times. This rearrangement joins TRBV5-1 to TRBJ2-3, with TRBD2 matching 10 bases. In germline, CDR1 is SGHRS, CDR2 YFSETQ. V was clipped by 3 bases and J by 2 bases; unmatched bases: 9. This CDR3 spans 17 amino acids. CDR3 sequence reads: CASSSLNSGRNTDTQYF. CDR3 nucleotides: TGCGCCAGCAGCTCCTTAAATAGCGGGAGGAACACAGATACGCAGTATTTT.

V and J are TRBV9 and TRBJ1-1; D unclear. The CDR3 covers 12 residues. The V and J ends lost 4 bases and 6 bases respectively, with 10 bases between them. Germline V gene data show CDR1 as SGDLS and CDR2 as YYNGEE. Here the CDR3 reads CASSPLASEAFF. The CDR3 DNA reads TGTGCCAGCAGCCCTCTTGCTTCTGAAGCTTTCTTT.